This passage covers 20 T cell receptor beta chains from one sample sequenced in a study of T cell changes during pregnancy in multiple sclerosis. The assay was immunoSEQ multiplex PCR, and TCRdb's table has in-frame clones only and misses some. The data hold tens of thousands of clones, with approximately 92% observed a single time. The sample here was CD8+ T cells from peripheral blood mononuclear cells, taken in the third trimester of pregnancy. These TCRs come from a female donor in good health, enrolled as a control in a pregnancy study.

The chain joins TRBV9 to TRBJ2-4; no firm D call. Trimming removed 0 bases from V and 3 bases from J, with 7 bases in between. The CDR3 covers 14 residues. Germline V gene lookup returns CDR1 SGDLS and CDR2 YYNGEE. The CDR3 protein is CASSVGSYKNIQYF. As DNA, the CDR3 is TGTGCCAGCAGCGTAGGTTCCTACAAAAACATTCAGTACTTC.

For the CDR3, the DNA is TGCGCCAGCAGCTCAGGGACAGGGAAGGCTCAGCCCCAGCATTTT. Protein sequence: CASSSGTGKAQPQHF. The chain couples TRBV4-3 to TRBJ1-5, with 9 bases lining up with TRBD1. The CDR3 loop spans 15 amino acids. Trimming cost V 5 bases and J 6 bases; bases outside gene matches: 8. In germline, CDR1 is LGHNA, CDR2 YSLEER.

The V gene is TRBV7-9, the J gene TRBJ1-1; 9 bases fit TRBD1. Looked up from germline, CDR1 is SEHNR and CDR2 is FQNEAQ (reference sequence). This CDR3 comprises 14 residues. V lost 5 bases and J lost 1; bases outside the gene matches: 2. The CDR3 protein is CASSPQGANTEAFF. CDR3 nucleotide sequence: TGTGCCAGCAGCCCACAGGGGGCGAACACTGAAGCTTTCTTT.

The gene calls are TRBV5-1 and TRBJ2-1; D not resolved. CDR3 length: 12 amino acids. The V gene lost 0 bases and the J gene lost 8 bases, with 6 bases spanning the gap. Germline CDR1 SGHRS, CDR2 YFSETQ. The CDR3 DNA is TGCGCCAGCAGCTTGGTCCGGGATGAGCAGTTCTTC. This codes for CASSLVRDEQFF.

This clone was counted once. This chain links TRBV6-5 with TRBJ1-2; D is perhaps TRBD1 (6 bases). The V and J ends lost 8 bases and 4 bases respectively, with 20 bases between them. Looked up from germline, CDR1 is MNHEY and CDR2 is SVGAGI. The CDR3 spans 15 residues. The CDR3 spells CASRNLQGSPYGYTF. The CDR3 DNA follows: TGTGCCAGCCGAAACTTACAGGGATCTCCCTATGGCTACACCTTC.

This clone was detected once. V gene TRBV5-1 combines with J gene TRBJ1-4; TRBD1 matches at 8 bases. CDR3 length: 15 residues. CDR1 is SGHRS, CDR2 YFSETQ, per germline. The V gene end was trimmed by 6 bases and the J gene end by 6 bases; junction bases not matched to a gene: 10. The CDR3: CASTSRGHLDEKLFF. The CDR3 region has the DNA TGCGCCAGCACGTCCAGGGGGCACTTGGATGAAAAACTGTTTTTT.

This clone was seen only once. The genes are TRBV9 and TRBJ2-5; 7 nucleotides agree with TRBD2. This CDR3 spans 14 amino acids. J lost 2 bases, V lost 4 bases, and 5 bases had no gene match. Germline V gene data show CDR1 as SGDLS and CDR2 as YYNGEE. CDR3 protein: CASSSWGGQETQYF. The CDR3, as DNA: TGTGCCAGCAGCTCCTGGGGGGGGCAAGAGACCCAGTACTTC.

The chain recombines TRBV13 with TRBJ2-1; the match to TRBD2 covers 7 bases. This CDR3 region has 14 residues. The germline CDR1 and CDR2 sequences are PRHDT and FYEKMQ (reference sequence). V lost 3 bases, J lost 9 bases, and 8 bases stayed unmatched. CDR3 sequence (DNA): TGTGCCAGCAGCTTCCGATCGGGGGGTGGTGAGCAGTTCTTC. Encoded protein: CASSFRSGGGEQFF.

The CDR3 DNA reads TGTGCCAGCCTGGCGGGGGGGACCGCCGTTTTGACCCAGTACTTC. It specifies CASLAGGTAVLTQYF. The rearrangement joins TRBV6-6 to TRBJ2-5; 9 nucleotides align to TRBD2. CDR1 and CDR2 (germline): MNHNY, SVGAGI (reference sequence). V was clipped by 8 bases and J by 7 bases; unmatched bases: 14. This CDR3 has 15 amino acids.

This chain uses TRBV5-6 with TRBJ1-5, with no clear D. Germline V CDR1 and CDR2: SGHDT, YYEEEE. The CDR3 is made up of 17 amino acids. V was clipped by 0 bases and J by 0 bases, with 13 bases between them. The CDR3 spells CASSLASGPYSNQPQHF. In DNA, the CDR3 is TGTGCCAGCAGCTTGGCCAGCGGACCCTATAGCAATCAGCCCCAGCATTTT.

The J gene is TRBJ1-2, the V gene TRBV19; D is possibly TRBD1 (6 bases). The CDR3 sequence is 16 residues long. Germline V gives CDR1 LNHDA, CDR2 SQIVND (reference sequence). Trimming cost V 5 bases and J 4 bases, with 20 bases left between them. CDR3 amino acids: CASSPRTVPVLYGYTF. The CDR3 DNA sequence: TGTGCCAGTAGTCCCCGGACAGTCCCCGTCCTCTATGGCTACACCTTC.

V gene TRBV27 combines with J gene TRBJ2-2, with 14 bases that match TRBD2. V gave up 4 bases and J gave up 4 bases; unmatched junction bases: 8. Per the germline V gene, CDR1 is MNHEY and CDR2 is SMNVEV (reference sequence). This CDR3 region has 18 residues. Here the CDR3 DNA reads TGTGCCAGCAGTTCCCTGACTAGCGGGGGGGCGGGCACCGGGGAGCTGTTTTTT. Translating it yields CASSSLTSGGAGTGELFF.

This chain links TRBV6-4 with TRBJ2-3, with 8 positions matching TRBD2. CDR1 MRHNA and CDR2 SNTAGT come from the germline V gene. Unmatched junction bases numbered 7, after V lost 3 bases and J lost 2 bases. This CDR3 has 16 residues. The CDR3 DNA sequence: TGTGCCAGCAGTGATAGTGAGACTAGCGCCACAGATACGCAGTATTTT. It codes for CASSDSETSATDTQYF.

The chain carries TRBV6-5 and TRBJ1-1; 7 positions agree with TRBD1. The V gene end was trimmed by 2 bases and the J gene end by 0 bases; junction bases not matched to a gene: 0. The CDR3 runs to 14 residues. Germline V lookup: CDR1 MNHEY, CDR2 SVGAGI. The CDR3 is CASSYRGLNTEAFF. For the CDR3, the DNA is TGTGCCAGCAGTTACAGGGGGCTGAACACTGAAGCTTTCTTT.

This sequence joins TRBV11-2 and TRBJ2-5, with 8 bases matching TRBD1. The CDR3 loop spans 15 amino acids. In germline, CDR1 is SGHAT, CDR2 FQNNGV. J lost 4 bases, V lost 3 bases, and 7 bases had no gene match. CDR3 nucleotide sequence: TGTGCCAGCAGCTTGCACGGACAGGGTCGAGAGACCCAGTACTTC. Translating it yields CASSLHGQGRETQYF.

The V gene is TRBV7-2, the J gene TRBJ2-1, with D perhaps TRBD2 (5 bases). This CDR3 is 15 amino acids long. Germline CDR1 SGHTA, CDR2 FQGNSA. V was trimmed by 2 bases and J by 2 bases, leaving 10 bases between them. CDR3 sequence reads: CASSLIGNAYNEQFF. As DNA, the CDR3 is TGTGCCAGCAGCTTAATCGGGAATGCCTACAATGAGCAGTTCTTC.

This clone was counted a single time. The chain couples TRBV27 to TRBJ2-3; D unresolved. Per germline, CDR1 MNHEY and CDR2 SMNVEV (reference sequence). The ends were cut back, 3 bases at V and 6 bases at J, with 16 bases in the middle. The CDR3 runs to 15 residues. The CDR3 protein is CASSFLTSSRDTQYF. CDR3 DNA: TGTGCCAGCAGTTTCTTGACATCGTCAAGGGATACGCAGTATTTT.

The CDR3 region has the DNA TGTGCCAGCAGCGTAGAGGGGGCGGACACCGGGGAGCTGTTTTTT. Translating it yields CASSVEGADTGELFF. The rearrangement joins TRBV9 to TRBJ2-2; 7 bases match TRBD1. Germline V gene sequence: CDR1 SGDLS, CDR2 YYNGEE. V gave up 0 bases and J gave up 3 bases; unmatched junction bases: 2. CDR3 length equals 15 residues.

This clone came up once. V usage is TRBV10-3 and J usage is TRBJ2-5; 10 bases line up with TRBD1. The V gene end was trimmed by 8 bases and the J gene end by 2 bases; junction bases not matched to a gene: 8. The CDR3 runs 15 residues. Germline V gives CDR1 ENHRY, CDR2 SYGVKD. CDR3 sequence: CAIQSGTGAQETQYF. CDR3 coding DNA: TGTGCCATCCAGTCGGGGACAGGGGCACAAGAGACCCAGTACTTC.

This clone is a singleton in its sample. The rearrangement links TRBV27 to TRBJ1-2, with D maybe TRBD1 (5 bases). The V end was cut by 2 bases, the J end by 0 bases, with 10 bases between. The CDR3 length is 15 residues. Looked up from germline, CDR1 is MNHEY and CDR2 is SMNVEV (reference sequence). DNA of the CDR3: TGTGCCAGCAGTTTAATTGCAGGGACTAACTATGGCTACACCTTC. Translating gives CASSLIAGTNYGYTF.